Listed here are 24 T cell receptor beta chains from one sample, sequenced in a study of T cell responses to AZD1222 COVID-19 vaccine. TCRdb keeps only in-frame clones here, not all; method: immunoSEQ multiplex PCR. This table holds 90,000 to 120,000 clones, roughly 90% found once. The specimen comprised peripheral blood, sampled 28 days after the second AZD1222 dose. These receptors originate from an adult who received the AZD1222 COVID-19 vaccine.

CDR3 sequence: CASSTRQGAGEQYF. DNA of the CDR3: TGTGCCAGCAGTACCCGACAGGGGGCGGGAGAGCAGTACTTC. V is TRBV27 and J is TRBJ2-7; 10 bases match TRBD1. Germline V CDR1 and CDR2: MNHEY, SMNVEV (reference sequence). V trimming: 5 bases; J trimming: 7 bases; junction bases outside the gene matches: 8. The CDR3 runs to 14 residues.

The chain employs TRBV5-8 and TRBJ1-5; 7 bases map to TRBD1. V trimming: 2 bases; J trimming: 2 bases; junction bases outside the gene matches: 4. The length of the CDR3 is 15 residues. Germline values: CDR1 SGHTS, CDR2 YDEGEE. CDR3 nucleotides: TGTGCCAGCAGCTTAGCAGGGGGACGCAATCAGCCCCAGCATTTT. Its translation is CASSLAGGRNQPQHF.

This chain connects TRBV2 to TRBJ2-5; 13 nucleotides line up with TRBD2. Germline assignment: CDR1 SNHLY and CDR2 FYNNEI. The CDR3 spans 14 residues. Germline trimming cut 8 bases from V and 5 bases from J; bases unmatched to any gene: 5. The CDR3 DNA is TGTGCCAGCGGTACTAGCGGGGGGGCGGAGACCCAGTACTTC. Translation gives CASGTSGGAETQYF.

This clone has more than one count but fewer than ten. Its ends do not fully match the called genes, so a read error is possible. The chain recombines TRBV2 with TRBJ1-2, with D possibly TRBD1 on 6 matching bases. The CDR3 is made up of 13 amino acids. The V gene's germline CDR1 is SNHLY and CDR2 FYNNEI. Here the CDR3 reads CASTEEAGAKTSF. CDR3 in DNA: TGTGCCAGCACTGAAGAGGCAGGGGCAAAAACTTCCTTC.

The rearrangement uses TRBV10-1 and TRBJ1-1, with D perhaps TRBD1 (5 bases). The germline V and J ends were trimmed by 8 bases and 7 bases, with 17 bases remaining between them. In germline, CDR1 is WNHNN, CDR2 SYGVQD (reference sequence). CDR3 length equals 13 residues. The CDR3 coding sequence is TGCGCCAGCCGAATGGACGGGACGGATGAAGCTTTCTTT. Translated, it gives CASRMDGTDEAFF.

The chain carries TRBV19 and TRBJ2-7, with D possibly being TRBD1 (6 bases). The CDR3 is made up of 15 amino acids. Trimming shortened V by 2 bases and J by 3 bases, and 14 bases separated the two germline ends. Germline CDR1 LNHDA, CDR2 SQIVND (reference sequence). CDR3 residues: CASSIKGEFVYEQYF. In DNA form, the CDR3 reads TGTGCCAGTAGTATAAAGGGGGAGTTTGTCTACGAGCAGTACTTC.

The chain recombines TRBV5-1 with TRBJ2-1; tentative D call: TRBD2 (7 bases). Trimming shortened V by 4 bases and J by 6 bases, and 17 bases separated the two germline ends. CDR1 is SGHRS and CDR2 is YFSETQ in the germline V gene. The CDR3 runs 15 residues. CDR3 DNA: TGCGCCAGCAGCCCCCCCCAGGGAGGGGGCAATGAGCAGTTCTTC. This sequence encodes CASSPPQGGGNEQFF.

This clone was detected once. The rearrangement links TRBV6-1 to TRBJ2-3; 10 bases are shared with TRBD1. The ends lost 4 bases at V and 4 bases at J; junction bases unmatched: 20. The CDR3 is made up of 20 amino acids. CDR1 is MNHNS and CDR2 is SASEGT in the germline V gene. The CDR3 bases are TGTGCCAGCAGTGGCAAACGTAGGTCCCCGGGACAGGGGAGGCCAGATACGCAGTATTTT. It encodes CASSGKRRSPGQGRPDTQYF.

This rearrangement joins TRBV19 to TRBJ2-6, with a possible D match to TRBD1 (6 bases). The CDR3 totals 14 residues. The ends were cut back, 8 bases at V and 5 bases at J, with 13 bases in the middle. Germline CDR1 is LNHDA and CDR2 is SQIVND (reference sequence). The CDR3 protein is CASCQGFRANVLTF. CDR3 bases: TGTGCCAGTTGCCAGGGGTTCCGGGCCAACGTCCTGACTTTC.

The chain is built from TRBV7-2 and TRBJ2-4; tentative D call: TRBD2 (5 bases). Trimming removed 5 bases from V and 7 bases from J, with 24 bases in between. The germline V gene encodes CDR1 SGHTA and CDR2 FQGNSA. The CDR3 sequence is 17 residues long. This chain's CDR3 is CASSPSYTGLRLNIQYF. As DNA, the CDR3 is TGTGCCAGCAGCCCGAGCTACACCGGACTCCGCCTCAACATTCAGTACTTC.

The V and J genes are TRBV9 and TRBJ2-1; 8 nucleotides agree with TRBD2. V was pared by 3 bases and J by 7 bases, with 9 bases of the junction left unmatched. CDR3 length equals 15 residues. In germline, CDR1 is SGDLS, CDR2 YYNGEE. The CDR3 coding sequence is TGTGCCAGCAGCGAGTCCGGGACTAGTTGGAATGAGCAGTTCTTC. Its translation is CASSESGTSWNEQFF.

V is TRBV29-1 and J is TRBJ1-2; D is uncertain. V was pared by 0 bases and J by 5 bases, with 16 bases between. CDR3 size: 15 residues. Germline V gene lookup returns CDR1 SQVTM and CDR2 ANQGSEA. CDR3 DNA sequence: TGCAGCGTTGAAGATCGTACGGGAAAGGGTTATGGCTACACCTTC. Translating gives CSVEDRTGKGYGYTF.

This chain links TRBV7-3 with TRBJ2-3; 8 bases match TRBD2. The CDR3 contains 15 residues. V gave up 0 bases and J gave up 5 bases; unmatched junction bases: 4. Per the germline V gene, CDR1 is SGHTA and CDR2 is FQGTGA. CDR3 residues: CASSLTPGLGDTQYF. The CDR3 DNA is TGTGCCAGCAGCTTAACACCGGGACTAGGAGATACGCAGTATTTT.

V usage is TRBV5-1 and J usage is TRBJ2-1; a possible D gene is TRBD2 (6 bases). Trimming took off 5 bases at V and 8 bases at J, with 14 bases between the two ends. Per the germline V gene, CDR1 is SGHRS and CDR2 is YFSETQ. This CDR3 has 13 amino acids. CDR3 DNA: TGCGCCAGCAGGGTTGGCGGGGTCGATGAGCAGTTCTTC. Amino acids: CASRVGGVDEQFF.

The chain employs TRBV15 and TRBJ1-3, with D uncertain. The CDR3 length is 15 residues. Germline-derived CDR1 and CDR2 are LNHNV and YYDKDF (reference sequence). The V end lost 1 base, the J end lost 0 bases, and 7 bases lay between the germline ends. This chain's CDR3 is CATSRGEVSGNTIYF. In nucleotides, the CDR3 is TGTGCCACCAGCAGAGGGGAGGTCTCTGGAAACACCATATATTTT.

The chain employs TRBV28 and TRBJ2-1; D is unresolved. The CDR3 is 15 residues long. Germline loops: CDR1 MDHEN, CDR2 SYDVKM. Trimming removed 3 bases from V and 5 bases from J, with 14 bases in between. CDR3 in DNA: TGTGCCAGCAGTTTTGAGGTCACGAGGCACAATGAGCAGTTCTTC. It translates to CASSFEVTRHNEQFF.

A few counts support this clone. The rearrangement links TRBV19 to TRBJ1-6; perhaps TRBD1 as D (5 bases). The CDR3 sequence is 13 residues long. CDR1 LNHDA and CDR2 SQIVND come from the germline V gene (reference sequence). The V gene lost 6 bases and the J gene lost 5 bases, with 8 bases spanning the gap. In DNA form, the CDR3 reads TGTGCCAGTAGAGACAGTCATAATTCACCCCTCCACTTT. Protein sequence: CASRDSHNSPLHF.

CDR3 residues: CASSDGEVDTQYF. The DNA for the CDR3 is TGTGCCAGCAGCGACGGGGAGGTAGATACGCAGTATTTT. The chain couples TRBV9 to TRBJ2-3; perhaps TRBD2 as D (6 bases). Looked up from germline, CDR1 is SGDLS and CDR2 is YYNGEE. The CDR3 runs 13 residues. V lost 3 bases and J 5 bases, leaving 10 bases between the germline ends.

The rearrangement uses TRBV3-1 (or the pseudogene TRBV3-2) and TRBJ2-3; D is unresolved. The CDR3 length is 13 residues. Deletions cut 2 bases from V and 4 bases from J, with 7 bases between. The germline V gene encodes CDR1 LGHDT and CDR2 YNNKEL (reference sequence). CDR3 protein: CASSQNPSDTQYF. In DNA, the CDR3 is TGTGCCAGCAGCCAAAACCCTTCAGATACGCAGTATTTT.

J is TRBJ2-5 and V is TRBV7-9; D gene unclear. The V end was cut by 8 bases, the J end by 4 bases, with 11 bases between. CDR3 length: 12 residues. CDR1 and CDR2 (germline): SEHNR, FQNEAQ (reference sequence). As DNA, the CDR3 is TGTGCCAGCGGAAAATCAAGAGAGACCCAGTACTTC. Protein: CASGKSRETQYF. The complete variable domain, with remaining parts taken from reference TRBV7-9 and TRBJ2-5, reads DTGVSQNPRHKITKRGQNVTFRCDPISEHNRLYWYRQTLGQGPEFLTYFQNEAQLEKSRLLSDRFSAERPKGSFSTLEIQRTEQGDSAMYLCASGKSRETQYFGPGTRLLVL.

The chain couples TRBV20-1 to TRBJ2-3, with D perhaps TRBD1 (6 bases). V lost 8 bases, J lost 5 bases, and 11 bases lay in between. Germline CDR1 reads DFQATT; CDR2 reads SNEGSKA (reference sequence). CDR3 size: 11 residues. CDR3 in DNA: TGCAGTTCACAGGGAATAGATACGCAGTATTTT. Amino acid sequence: CSSQGIDTQYF.

By share of the sample, this clone is medium-sized (0.01 to 0.1%). V usage is TRBV10-3 and J usage is TRBJ1-2; D perhaps matches TRBD1 (6 bases). The CDR3 is made up of 17 amino acids. Germline V gene lookup returns CDR1 ENHRY and CDR2 SYGVKD. Trimming shortened V by 3 bases and J by 2 bases, and 19 bases separated the two germline ends. CDR3 nucleotide sequence: TGTGCCATCAGTGACGCGGACAGATCAGCCTTGAACTATGGCTACACCTTC. Its protein product is CAISDADRSALNYGYTF.

The chain employs TRBV25-1 and TRBJ1-1; D might be TRBD1 (5 bases). The germline V gene has CDR1 MGHDK and CDR2 SYGVNS. V gave up 6 bases and J gave up 0 bases, with 11 bases separating them. The CDR3 runs to 14 residues. The CDR3 spells CASRIDSLNTEAFF. CDR3 sequence (DNA): TGTGCCAGCAGGATAGACAGCCTGAACACTGAAGCTTTCTTT.

The rearrangement links TRBV19 to TRBJ1-4; the D is unclear. Germline loops: CDR1 LNHDA, CDR2 SQIVND (reference sequence). This CDR3 is built from 15 residues. The V gene lost 5 bases and the J gene lost 5 bases, with 15 bases spanning the gap. For the CDR3, the DNA is TGTGCCAGTAGTCCCCGGCGGAGCAAAAATGAAAAACTGTTTTTT. Translation: CASSPRRSKNEKLFF.